These T cell receptor beta chains were read from a single sample in a study of cytomegalovirus exposure and HLA in healthy donors. Using immunoSEQ multiplex PCR, the repertoire was profiled, and TCRdb retains in-frame clones only, with some absent. Of more than 95,000 clones in the sample, 83% were seen once. What was sequenced was PBMCs. The receptors come from a woman aged 40 to 50 in good health and CMV-seropositive. Both conserved end residues are part of each CDR3. Each record gives: J gene, V gene, clone size, CDR3 protein. A clone size is listed for some rows: how often the clone was seen (once, few, many), or a class if it is expanded.

J: TRBJ1-1; V: TRBV30; size: -; CDR3: CAWSTGILGEAFF
J: TRBJ2-5; V: TRBV9; size: -; CDR3: CASSGLADQETQYF
J: TRBJ2-1; V: TRBV7-2; size: -; CDR3: CASSSGTASYNEQFF
J: TRBJ1-1; V: TRBV5-1; size: -; CDR3: CASSFTTGGVHTEAFF
J: TRBJ1-1; V: TRBV28; size: -; CDR3: CASSLGDRDNTEAFF
J: TRBJ2-7; V: TRBV7-9; size: -; CDR3: CASSLMIWGSSVEQYF
J: TRBJ1-4; V: TRBV6-5; size: -; CDR3: CASRRTATNEKLFF
J: TRBJ1-3; V: TRBV2; size: -; CDR3: CASRGSSGNTIYF
J: TRBJ1-1; V: TRBV5-5; size: -; CDR3: CASSPNIYTEAFF
J: TRBJ2-3; V: TRBV5-1; size: -; CDR3: CASSQGLAGVVTDTQYF
J: TRBJ2-7; V: TRBV9; size: -; CDR3: CASSVATGQGAGEQYF
J: TRBJ2-1; V: TRBV7-6; size: -; CDR3: CASSLVGGALSYNEQFF
J: TRBJ2-1; V: TRBV19; size: -; CDR3: CASALAGDNEQFF
J: TRBJ1-4; V: TRBV6-6; size: -; CDR3: CASSSPWGGEKLFF
J: TRBJ2-1; V: TRBV29-1; size: -; CDR3: CSVFGGNEQFF
J: TRBJ1-5; V: TRBV2; size: once; CDR3: CASSEASSSNQPQHF
J: TRBJ2-7; V: TRBV10-3; size: -; CDR3: CAISEGGSFSYEQYF
J: TRBJ1-2; V: TRBV2; size: -; CDR3: CASHGQYHYGYTF
J: TRBJ1-1; V: TRBV10-1; size: -; CDR3: CASSEGLGENTEAFF
J: TRBJ1-2; V: TRBV25-1; size: -; CDR3: CASSVKGAAGYTF
J: TRBJ1-3; V: TRBV27; size: once; CDR3: CASSFSRGNTIYF
J: TRBJ2-7; V: TRBV27; size: -; CDR3: CASSRLAGAYEQYF
J: TRBJ2-1; V: TRBV10-1; size: -; CDR3: CASSEGGRASNEQFF
J: TRBJ1-2; V: TRBV6-1; size: -; CDR3: CASSTLRTGGHGYTF
J: TRBJ2-7; V: TRBV6-6; size: -; CDR3: CASSYSRGEQYF
J: TRBJ2-5; V: TRBV10-3; size: -; CDR3: CAISEWQGQETQYF
J: TRBJ2-4; V: TRBV11-2; size: -; CDR3: CASSPYGGSFQNIQYF
J: TRBJ2-1; V: TRBV5-6; size: -; CDR3: CASSFNGGYNEQFF
J: TRBJ2-7; V: TRBV7-6; size: many; CDR3: CASSPTSTGVGGQYF
J: TRBJ2-1; V: TRBV4-3; size: -; CDR3: CASSQEGPARSYNEQFF
J: TRBJ2-7; V: TRBV6-6; size: once; CDR3: CASTPVLRSYSYEQYF
J: TRBJ1-5; V: TRBV28; size: -; CDR3: CASRPGPVSNQPQHF
J: TRBJ1-3; V: TRBV6-1; size: once; CDR3: CASSEDEDSGNTIYF
J: TRBJ2-7; V: TRBV6-1; size: -; CDR3: CASSQPGLAAYEQYF
J: TRBJ1-2; V: TRBV19; size: -; CDR3: CASSGGQISPPYGYTF
J: TRBJ2-5; V: TRBV15; size: -; CDR3: CATSPRTSQETQYF
J: TRBJ1-5; V: TRBV19; size: -; CDR3: CASSRRGQGVNQPQHF
J: TRBJ2-3; V: TRBV6-1; size: -; CDR3: CASSEVAETTDTQYF
J: TRBJ1-4; V: TRBV28; size: -; CDR3: CASSLSGEKLFF
J: TRBJ2-4; V: TRBV27; size: few; CDR3: CASSLVSAGGPKNIQYF
J: TRBJ1-1; V: TRBV15; size: once; CDR3: CATSEVGNTEAFF
J: TRBJ1-1; V: TRBV5-1; size: -; CDR3: CASSPGTGIMNTEAFF
J: TRBJ2-2; V: TRBV19; size: -; CDR3: CASRVSWFMARTSGSKFTGELFF
J: TRBJ2-7; V: TRBV27; size: -; CDR3: CASSGLAGAYEQYF
J: TRBJ2-1; V: TRBV9; size: -; CDR3: CASSGSLGAGKYNEQFF
J: TRBJ1-1; V: TRBV9; size: -; CDR3: CASSVGSRTEAFF
J: TRBJ2-7; V: TRBV25-1; size: -; CDR3: CASSVGSGSYEQYF
J: TRBJ2-5; V: TRBV28; size: -; CDR3: CASSSLAGGRETQYF